This passage covers 21 T cell receptor beta chains from one sample sequenced in a study of cytomegalovirus exposure and HLA in healthy donors. PCR amplification relied on 60 Vbeta primers (plus 13 Jbeta primers). Generated by immunoSEQ multiplex PCR, the TCRdb table keeps only in-frame clones and is missing some. The top ten hold about 4% of the sample, which has 150,000 to 200,000 clones, over 65% seen once. Sample: PBMCs. The source of these receptors is a woman in her fifties or sixties in good health and CMV-seropositive.

The gene calls are TRBV19 and TRBJ2-7; 14 bases line up with TRBD2. V shed 6 bases, J shed 0 bases, and the junction held 16 bases outside the gene matches. The CDR3 covers 20 residues. Germline CDR1 reads LNHDA; CDR2 reads SQIVND (reference sequence). The CDR3 bases are TGTGCCAGTAGCCCGCCGGGACTAGCGGGAGTTAGAGCCAGCTCCTACGAGCAGTACTTC. Amino acids: CASSPPGLAGVRASSYEQYF.

The chain links TRBV19 to TRBJ2-2, with D perhaps TRBD1 (6 bases). This CDR3 contains 14 residues. Germline values: CDR1 LNHDA, CDR2 SQIVND (reference sequence). Trimming removed 7 bases from V and 6 bases from J, with 15 bases in between. CDR3 in DNA: TGTGCCAGTAAGCAGGGGAATCTGGCCGGGGAGCTGTTTTTT. Residues: CASKQGNLAGELFF.

This clone showed up just once. The V and J genes are TRBV10-3 and TRBJ2-3; 8 bases are shared with TRBD2. The CDR3 extends over 16 amino acids. The J segment lost 2 bases and the V segment lost 6 bases, leaving 10 bases of the junction unmatched. The germline gives CDR1 ENHRY, CDR2 SYGVKD. In DNA form, the CDR3 reads TGTGCCATCAGGCCGATGGAGCGGGGGATCACAGATACGCAGTATTTT. The encoded protein is CAIRPMERGITDTQYF.

The chain couples TRBV5-1 to TRBJ2-3; 7 bases are a match to TRBD1. The length of the CDR3 is 14 residues. The V segment lost 2 bases and the J segment 5 bases; nucleotides outside the gene matches: 5. In germline, CDR1 is SGHRS, CDR2 YFSETQ. For the CDR3, the DNA is TGCGCCAGCAGCTTAGGGGGCCCAGAAGATACGCAGTATTTT. Translated: CASSLGGPEDTQYF.

The CDR3 spells CASSPLGGAGGYTF. The CDR3 DNA reads TGTGCCAGCAGTCCCTTGGGGGGGGCAGGGGGCTACACCTTC. V gene TRBV28 combines with J gene TRBJ1-2; tentatively, D is TRBD1 (6 bases). The germline gives CDR1 MDHEN, CDR2 SYDVKM. CDR3 length: 14 residues. V was shortened by 5 bases and J by 8 bases, with 18 bases between the two germline ends.

The chain is built from TRBV27 and TRBJ1-2, with D unclear. With 4 bases removed from V and 8 bases from J, the gap between germline ends came to 17 bases. Germline CDR1 reads MNHEY; CDR2 reads SMNVEV (reference sequence). The CDR3 is made up of 14 amino acids. The DNA for the CDR3 is TGTGCCAGCAGTTCCCTTGGGAGGTTTGGCGGCTACACCTTC. Translating it yields CASSSLGRFGGYTF.

The J gene is TRBJ2-5, the V gene TRBV27; 9 bases fit TRBD2. The CDR3 runs 16 residues. In germline, CDR1 is MNHEY, CDR2 SMNVEV (reference sequence). Trimming took 3 bases from V and 4 from J; bases not matched to a gene: 9. The CDR3 here is CASSFRRGGGLETQYF. For the CDR3, the DNA is TGTGCCAGCAGTTTTCGGCGGGGGGGCGGACTAGAGACCCAGTACTTC.

The sample holds a few counts of this clone. The chain employs TRBV7-9 and TRBJ1-1; TRBD1 might be the D (6 bases). Germline CDR1 SEHNR, CDR2 FQNEAQ (reference sequence). V was clipped by 5 bases and J by 0 bases, with 10 bases between them. The CDR3 sequence is 14 residues long. As DNA, the CDR3 is TGTGCCAGCAGCAGCAGGGGTATGAACACTGAAGCTTTCTTT. Translating gives CASSSRGMNTEAFF.

The V and J genes are TRBV9 and TRBJ1-3; 7 nucleotides agree with TRBD1. CDR3 size: 17 residues. V shed 6 bases and J 0 bases; nucleotides not matched to a gene: 12. CDR1 is SGDLS, CDR2 YYNGEE, per germline. The CDR3: CASISRAGGTSGNTIYF. As DNA, the CDR3 is TGTGCCAGCATTTCAAGGGCAGGGGGGACCTCTGGAAACACCATATATTTT. The entire variable domain, with the rest obtained from reference TRBV9 and TRBJ1-3, is as follows: DSGVTQTPKHLITATGQRVTLRCSPRSGDLSVYWYQQSLDQGLQFLIQYYNGEERAKGNILERFSAQQFPDLHSELNLSSLELGDSALYFCASISRAGGTSGNTIYFGEGSWLTVV.

This chain connects TRBV30 to TRBJ2-1, with a tentative D call TRBD1 (6 bases). The germline V and J ends were trimmed by 0 bases and 7 bases, with 16 bases remaining between them. Germline V gives CDR1 GTSNPN, CDR2 SVGIG (reference sequence). This CDR3 is built from 15 residues. For the CDR3, the DNA is TGTGCCTGGAGTGTATTTGGGGGCCCGGTTAATGAGCAGTTCTTC. It codes for CAWSVFGGPVNEQFF. Full variable domain (rest looked up from reference TRBV30 and TRBJ2-1): SQTIHQWPATLVQPVGSPLSLECTVEGTSNPNLYWYRQAAGRGLQLLFYSVGIGQISSEVPQNLSASRPQDRQFILSSKKLLLSDSGFYLCAWSVFGGPVNEQFFGPGTRLTVL.

The chain carries TRBV28 and TRBJ2-7; 7 nucleotides line up with TRBD1. V dropped 6 bases and J dropped 9; count of bases not matched to a gene: 14. CDR3 size: 14 residues. Germline CDR1 is MDHEN and CDR2 is SYDVKM. CDR3: CASSLPGQTPVQYF. Here the CDR3 DNA reads TGTGCCAGCAGCCTACCGGGACAGACCCCCGTGCAGTACTTC.

The chain uses TRBV29-1 and TRBJ2-4; D is perhaps TRBD2 (7 bases). Trimming shortened V by 4 bases and J by 8 bases, and 12 bases separated the two germline ends. This CDR3 has 12 amino acids. Germline CDR1 and CDR2: SQVTM and ANQGSEA. CDR3 coding DNA: TGCAGCGTTGCACGGGGGGCAGACATTCAGTACTTC. Its translation: CSVARGADIQYF.

The chain couples TRBV4-3 to TRBJ2-2; TRBD1 is a possible D gene (5 bases). The CDR3 loop spans 17 amino acids. Trimming pared 4 bases from V and 0 bases from J, leaving 15 bases between. The germline V gene has CDR1 LGHNA and CDR2 YSLEER. CDR3 residues: CASSRTTPGPNTGELFF. In DNA form, the CDR3 reads TGCGCCAGCAGCCGAACCACTCCAGGGCCGAACACCGGGGAGCTGTTTTTT.

The V gene is TRBV28, the J gene TRBJ2-7; 7 nucleotides align to TRBD1. V was pared by 6 bases and J by 2 bases, with 1 base of the junction left unmatched. The CDR3 runs to 12 residues. Germline assignment: CDR1 MDHEN and CDR2 SYDVKM. DNA of the CDR3: TGTGCCAGCAGCACAGGGGCCTACGAGCAGTACTTC. Amino acids: CASSTGAYEQYF.

The J gene is TRBJ1-2, the V gene TRBV28; the D gene is possibly TRBD1 (6 bases). CDR1 is MDHEN, CDR2 SYDVKM, per germline. Between the trimmed V and J ends, which lost 5 bases and 7 bases, there was a span of 11 bases. This CDR3 has 12 amino acids. The CDR3 loop is CASSGTKRGYTF. The CDR3 DNA is TGTGCCAGCAGTGGGACAAAACGTGGCTACACCTTC.

This chain connects TRBV19 to TRBJ2-5, with D maybe TRBD2 (5 bases). The CDR3 totals 16 residues. Germline V CDR1 and CDR2: LNHDA, SQIVND (reference sequence). The V end lost 1 base, the J end lost 2 bases, and 14 bases lay between the germline ends. CDR3 in DNA: TGTGCCAGTAGTATAGCGTCGAGGGTTGAGCAAGAGACCCAGTACTTC. This translates into CASSIASRVEQETQYF. The entire variable domain, with the rest obtained from reference TRBV19 and TRBJ2-5, is as follows: DGGITQSPKYLFRKEGQNVTLSCEQNLNHDAMYWYRQDPGQGLRLIYYSQIVNDFQKGDIAEGYSVSREKKESFPLTVTSAQKNPTAFYLCASSIASRVEQETQYFGPGTRLLVL.

The rearrangement joins TRBV18 to TRBJ2-2; 14 positions match TRBD2. CDR1 and CDR2 from the germline V gene are KGHSH and LQKENI. V shed 2 bases, J shed 6 bases, and the junction held 14 bases outside the gene matches. The CDR3 has 20 amino acids. This CDR3 is CASSPKQRGLAGDWSGELFF. CDR3 coding DNA: TGTGCCAGCTCACCAAAACAAAGGGGACTAGCGGGAGATTGGTCCGGGGAGCTGTTTTTT.

This clone came up once. The chain links TRBV5-1 to TRBJ2-2; 11 positions match TRBD1. This CDR3 spans 15 amino acids. J was trimmed by 6 bases and V by 4 bases; bases with no gene match: 5. CDR1 is SGHRS and CDR2 is YFSETQ in the germline V gene. This chain's CDR3 is CASSTRDRGAGELFF. In nucleotides, the CDR3 is TGCGCCAGCAGCACCCGGGACAGGGGGGCCGGGGAGCTGTTTTTT.

This clone has a handful of counts. The chain has TRBV4-1 and TRBJ2-1; 9 bases agree with TRBD2. Unmatched junction bases numbered 6, after V lost 3 bases and J lost 6 bases. The CDR3 runs to 15 residues. CDR1 is MGHRA and CDR2 is YSYEKL in the germline V gene. As DNA, the CDR3 is TGCGCCAGCAGCCATTTAGCGGGAGTGGGCAATGAGCAGTTCTTC. This gives the protein CASSHLAGVGNEQFF.

The V and J genes are TRBV18 and TRBJ2-7; a possible D gene is TRBD1 (5 bases). The CDR3 is 16 residues long. Germline V gene data show CDR1 as KGHSH and CDR2 as LQKENI. V was trimmed by 5 bases and J by 0 bases, leaving 17 bases between them. In DNA, the CDR3 is TGTGCCAGCTCATATATGCAGGGCCTCAGCTCCTACGAGCAGTACTTC. Residues: CASSYMQGLSSYEQYF.

The chain carries TRBV5-1 and TRBJ2-1, with TRBD2 identical over 9 bases. Trimming cost V 5 bases and J 10 bases; bases outside gene matches: 7. The CDR3 covers 13 residues. Germline V gene sequence: CDR1 SGHRS, CDR2 YFSETQ. CDR3 sequence: CASSSERGVEQFF. The CDR3 region has the DNA TGCGCCAGCAGTTCTGAGCGGGGGGTAGAGCAGTTCTTC. The full variable domain, with the rest looked up from reference TRBV5-1 and TRBJ2-1, is KAGVTQTPRYLIKTRGQQVTLSCSPISGHRSVSWYQQTPGQGLQFLFEYFSETQRNKGNFPGRFSGRQFSNSRSEMNVSTLELGDSALYLCASSSERGVEQFFGPGTRLTVL.